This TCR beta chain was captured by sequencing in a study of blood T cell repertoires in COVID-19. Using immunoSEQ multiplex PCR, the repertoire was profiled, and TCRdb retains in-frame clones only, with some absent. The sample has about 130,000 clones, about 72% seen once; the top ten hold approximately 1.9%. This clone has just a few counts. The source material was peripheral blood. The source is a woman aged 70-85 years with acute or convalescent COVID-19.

The CDR3 coding sequence is TGTGCCAGCTCCCCCCAGAGCGGGAGGAGCAATGAGCAGTTCTTC. It specifies CASSPQSGRSNEQFF. J is TRBJ2-1 and V is TRBV5-4; TRBD2 aligns across 9 bases. The length of the CDR3 is 15 residues. Per germline, CDR1 SGHNT and CDR2 YYREEE (reference sequence). V dropped 7 bases and J dropped 6; count of bases not matched to a gene: 11.